This T cell receptor (beta chain) emerged from a study of cytomegalovirus exposure and HLA in healthy donors. This CDR3 spans 18 amino acids. J was trimmed by 4 bases and V by 0 bases; bases with no gene match: 13. Germline V gene data show CDR1 as SGDLS and CDR2 as YYNGEE. A remark on this clone: Its antigen is as yet unknown.

The PCR had 60 Vbeta and 13 Jbeta primers. Libraries were prepared by immunoSEQ multiplex PCR; TCRdb keeps only in-frame clonotypes and omits some of them. The sample gives roughly 89,000 clones, roughly 80% of which show up once; about 9.4% is in the top ten. Study results and caveats: Among TCR beta chains, those listed as cytomegalovirus-associated numbered approximately 150. In an earlier analysis, most TCR beta V segments were productive about 87% or about 30% of the time.

Donors had nominal health at sampling but likely had unrecorded immune exposures. The sample comprised PBMCs. The chain recombines TRBV9 with TRBJ1-2; 9 bases are a match to TRBD1. This sequence was found in a man aged 25 to 40 in good health and CMV-seropositive. The DNA for the CDR3 is TGTGCCAGCAGCGTAGCCGAAAAACGGACAGGGGCTGGCTATGGCTACACCTTC. Translated, it gives CASSVAEKRTGAGYGYTF.